This T cell receptor beta chain derives from a study of T cell responses to AZD1222 COVID-19 vaccine (dated by TCRdb to the early 2020s). With regard to the full study: A total of more than 230 trial participants underwent TCR sequencing, of whom 207 received two doses of AZD1222 and roughly 25 received two doses of the MenACWY control vaccine. Trial participants were enrolled by age into 18-55, 56-69 and 70-plus year subgroups, with around 150, 28 and 57 TCR-sequenced participants respectively.

On the study overall, not on this receptor specifically: Spike-specific TCR breadth and depth rose significantly after two AZD1222 doses compared with day 0 and with MenACWY recipients. Because no day 14 peak-response samples were available, repertoires were characterized only after the peak T cell response. In the small 56-69-year group, the increase in depth fell short of significance, most likely because of low power. Conclusions about previously exposed vaccinees are limited because only five or six AZD1222 recipients were SARS-CoV-2 seropositive at baseline. Participants were mostly white British, with more females than males. The authors suggested clonal diversity may have been underestimated. The vaccine-associated CD4 TCRs covered the entire spike protein, and the dominant responses fell in regions 160-218 and 743-854. Reportedly, almost half of the unique spike-specific TCRs recognized epitopes lying outside the regions that are mutated in the B.1.351 and B.1.1.7 variants.

The CDR3 regions of human TCRbeta chains were analyzed by immunosequencing. From the authors' description of their analysis: TCRs in the repertoires were compared against a reference library of SARS-CoV-2-specific TCRs that had been generated with the MIRA antigen-specificity platform. Breadth was defined as the fraction of unique TCRs that were SARS-CoV-2-associated, and depth was defined as the fraction of total T cells that were SARS-CoV-2-associated. Using the MIRA data, each spike-specific TCR was assigned both to the spike region to which the TCR was reactive and to a CD4 or CD8 class. Log10-transformed breadth and depth values were compared by one-way ANOVA with Sidak's multiple comparisons tests. What TCRdb holds here is the immuneACCESS table cut down to in-frame rearrangements. Part of the clones is not present; checked against another copy, under half of the missing clones reflect an unresolved V gene, and the others are unexplained. The V and J calls and clone size are taken from that table; D and trimming were inferred from the DNA. In this sample the table shows 75,000 to 95,000 clones, around 93% of which occur a single time. Jointly, the top ten make up less than 35% of the sample.

Based on the germline V gene, the CDR1 and CDR2 sequences are MDHEN and SYDVKM. The CDR3, cysteine through phenylalanine, is 16 amino acids long. The retained sequence is limited to the CDR3, 48 bases, with the frame set at the first base. For this chain, trimming is 7 bases at the V end and 1 base at the J end, and the number of junction bases without a gene match is 10. The time point label on this specimen signifies: about 28 days (+/-7) after the second vaccine dose. Because spike-specific TCR depth and breadth did not differ between the two schedules, AZD1222 recipients who got a second dose at roughly 4 weeks were pooled with those who got a second dose at roughly 12 weeks. Samples from vaccinated people were obtained from the UK trials COV001 and COV002, which included a single-blind randomized controlled phase 2/3 trial of AZD1222 (ChAdOx1 nCoV-19) in healthy adults. Trial participant PBMC samples were collected at day 0 and day 28 after the second dose for TCRbeta chain sequencing.

A note on this clone: What this receptor recognizes is not known. No per-base quality is available; no much larger clone lies one base away.

This clonotype originated in an adult who received the AZD1222 COVID-19 vaccine. The specimen comprised peripheral blood, sampled 28 days after the second AZD1222 dose. The chain is assembled from TRBV28 and TRBJ2-3; 8 middle bases align to TRBD1. The base sequence is TGTGCCAGCAAACCGGAGACAGGGGTGGGCACAGATACGCAGTATTTT. It encodes CASKPETGVGTDTQYF.